The next 13 T cell receptor beta chains were all read from a single sample in a study of cytomegalovirus exposure and HLA in healthy donors. PCR was performed using 60 Vbeta and 13 Jbeta primers. Here immunoSEQ multiplex PCR was the method, and the copy in TCRdb shows in-frame clones only, minus some. Of about 120,000 clones in the sample, around four fifths were seen once. Sequenced input: PBMCs. These TCRs come from a man in his forties in good health and CMV-seronegative.

The chain has TRBV7-2 and TRBJ2-2; 11 positions agree with TRBD2. V shed 5 bases, J shed 5 bases, and the junction held 10 bases outside the gene matches. The germline gives CDR1 SGHTA, CDR2 FQGNSA. The CDR3 totals 17 residues. The CDR3, as DNA: TGTGCCAGCAGCCAGACGCCTAGCGGGGGGTGGACCGGGGAGCTGTTTTTT. Translating it yields CASSQTPSGGWTGELFF.

This clone was seen a handful of times. This chain connects TRBV2 to TRBJ2-5; D uncertain. Gene TRBJ2-7 matches the end of the DNA better, so the J call may be wrong. This CDR3 spans 12 amino acids. Germline CDR1 SNHLY, CDR2 FYNNEI. CDR3 coding DNA: TGTGCCAGCAGCTTATTATCCTACGAGCAGTACTTC. Residues: CASSLLSYEQYF.

This chain links TRBV11-2 with TRBJ2-2; 8 bases fit TRBD1. The CDR3 runs to 14 residues. The trim removed 2 bases at V and 8 bases at J, leaving 4 bases unmatched. From germline, CDR1 is SGHAT and CDR2 FQNNGV. The CDR3 is CASSLQQGVGELFF. Here the CDR3 DNA reads TGTGCCAGCAGCTTACAACAGGGGGTAGGGGAGCTGTTTTTT.

The V and J genes are TRBV5-6 and TRBJ2-1; 14 nucleotides align to TRBD2. V lost 4 bases and J lost 9; bases outside the gene matches: 12. The CDR3 length is 17 residues. CDR1 SGHDT and CDR2 YYEEEE come from the germline V gene. DNA for the CDR3: TGTGCCAGCAGCGGGGAGACTAGCGGGAGGGTATATGGTGAGCAGTTCTTC. Its translation is CASSGETSGRVYGEQFF.

J is TRBJ2-5 and V is TRBV18; D might be TRBD2 (5 bases). The CDR3 covers 13 residues. Looked up from germline, CDR1 is KGHSH and CDR2 is LQKENI. V shed 1 base and J shed 7 bases, with 10 bases lying between them. For the CDR3, the DNA is TGTGCCAGCTCACCACGGTTTGAGGGGACCCAGTACTTC. It encodes CASSPRFEGTQYF.

This clone is a singleton in its sample. This chain uses TRBV5-6 with TRBJ1-2; D is undetermined. Germline V lookup: CDR1 SGHDT, CDR2 YYEEEE. Trimming cost V 3 bases and J 1 base, with 10 bases left between them. This CDR3 region has 14 residues. The CDR3 loop reads CASSSSYLNYGYTF. CDR3 nucleotides: TGTGCCAGCAGCTCATCCTATCTTAACTATGGCTACACCTTC.

This sequence joins TRBV5-1 and TRBJ2-3; TRBD2 matches at 7 bases. This CDR3 comprises 17 residues. From germline, CDR1 is SGHRS and CDR2 YFSETQ. Unmatched junction bases numbered 15, after V lost 8 bases and J lost 0 bases. The CDR3 coding sequence is TGCGCCAGTTCTGGGGGGGGAACAGCGGGGAGCACAGATACGCAGTATTTT. This encodes CASSGGGTAGSTDTQYF.

The CDR3: CASSHLTGGSYEQYF. As DNA, the CDR3 is TGCGCCAGCAGTCATCTCACAGGGGGCAGCTACGAGCAGTACTTC. The V gene is TRBV23-1, the J gene TRBJ2-7; 9 bases line up with TRBD1. TRBV23-1 has ORF status, its function being uncertain. V lost 3 bases, J lost 3 bases, and 6 bases stayed unmatched. The CDR3 has 15 amino acids.

V gene TRBV6-6 combines with J gene TRBJ2-7; 7 nucleotides line up with TRBD2. The CDR3 contains 16 residues. With 5 bases clipped from V and 3 bases from J, the junction kept 13 bases outside the gene matches. CDR1 and CDR2 from the germline V gene are MNHNY and SVGAGI (reference sequence). The CDR3 nucleotides are TGTGCCAGCAGTGCGGCCGAAAGCGGGAACGGCTACGAGCAGTACTTC. This codes for CASSAAESGNGYEQYF.

V is TRBV28 and J is TRBJ1-4; D is undetermined. This CDR3 is 16 amino acids long. The germline CDR1 and CDR2 sequences are MDHEN and SYDVKM. Trimming left V 4 bases short and J 5 bases short, with 17 bases between. The CDR3 region is CASSSYTPGGNEKLFF. The CDR3 DNA reads as TGTGCCAGCAGTTCATATACCCCCGGAGGGAATGAAAAACTGTTTTTT.

The chain employs TRBV25-1 and TRBJ2-5; D possibly corresponds to TRBD2 (6 bases). Near its end, the DNA agrees better with TRBJ2-7, so the J call may be wrong. Looked up from germline, CDR1 is MGHDK and CDR2 is SYGVNS. This CDR3 comprises 15 residues. The DNA for the CDR3 is TGTGCCAGCAGTGAATCGGGAGTCGACTCCTACGAGCAGTACTTC. It encodes CASSESGVDSYEQYF.

Of note for this clone: A read error may account for a junction end that differs from germline. V usage is TRBV6-4 and J usage is TRBJ2-7; TRBD2 might be the D (7 bases). The germline V gene encodes CDR1 MRHNA and CDR2 SNTAGT. This CDR3 has 14 amino acids. DNA for the CDR3: TGTGCCAGTCTAGGGGGGGAGAGCTCCTACGGGCAGTACTTC. Protein sequence: CASLGGESSYGQYF.

This clone was counted between two and nine times. The chain joins TRBV30 to TRBJ1-1, with D maybe TRBD1 (6 bases). V gave up 7 bases and J gave up 5 bases, with 17 bases separating them. CDR3 length: 13 amino acids. Per germline, CDR1 GTSNPN and CDR2 SVGIG (reference sequence). CDR3 in amino acids: CASMRGARTEAFF. Here the CDR3 DNA reads TGTGCCTCCATGCGGGGGGCGAGGACTGAAGCTTTCTTT.